This T cell receptor (beta chain) came from a study of T-cell reconstitution after alpha-beta-depleted transplantation in children. General study points: Several hundred expanded graft clones reportedly were the source of alpha-beta T cells about two months after transplant. One year after transplant, T-cell counts and diversity came mostly from newly produced T cells. Some patients' high day-60 TCRbeta diversity was attributed to recipient cells surviving conditioning.

The CDR3 is made up of 14 amino acids. Trimming shortened V by 1 base and J by 7 bases, and 14 bases separated the two germline ends. The TCRbeta library incorporated unique molecular identifiers. TCRdb re-analysed the PCR reads in MiXCR, keeping a single row per CDR3 protein. The sample shows under 150,000 distinct CDR3 sequences, about 9.9% of them seen only once. Worth noting for this clonotype: Its antigen remains unidentified.

This rearrangement joins TRBV12-3 or TRBV12-4 to TRBJ2-7, with unresolved D. The sample in question was PBMCs, mostly from graft donor cells, obtained 180 days after TCRalphabeta/CD19-depleted stem cell transplant. This sequence originates from a girl less than two years old who had a stem cell transplant for combined immunodeficiency, so the T cells may come from the graft donor. The CDR3 loop is CASSLGVRVGEQYF. The CDR3 DNA sequence: TGTGCCAGCAGTTTAGGGGTCCGGGTTGGGGAGCAGTACTTC.